These 13 T cell receptor beta chains were all obtained from the same sample, sequenced in a study of blood T cell repertoires in COVID-19. The protocol was immunoSEQ multiplex PCR, while the TCRdb copy is restricted to in-frame clones and leaves out a portion. The data contain hundreds of thousands of clones, about 82% of them seen just once; the ten biggest clones take up approximately 9.6%. The sample comprised PBMCs or T cells enriched from blood (not recorded which). The origin of the receptors is a woman aged 45-59 years with acute COVID-19.

The chain joins TRBV7-9 to TRBJ2-7, with a tentative D call TRBD1 (5 bases). CDR1 is SEHNR, CDR2 FQNEAQ, per germline (reference sequence). The CDR3 sequence is 14 residues long. V lost 5 bases and J 0 bases, leaving 11 bases between the germline ends. CDR3 sequence (DNA): TGTGCCAGCAGCCCCAGGGCGAACTCCTACGAGCAGTACTTC. As protein: CASSPRANSYEQYF. The variable domain in full, with the rest retrieved from reference TRBV7-9 and TRBJ2-7, is DTGVSQNPRHKITKRGQNVTFRCDPISEHNRLYWYRQTLGQGPEFLTYFQNEAQLEKSRLLSDRFSAERPKGSFSTLEIQRTEQGDSAMYLCASSPRANSYEQYFGPGTRLTVT.

The CDR3 spells CASSDAFEEGYTF. The CDR3 DNA is TGTGCCAGCAGTGACGCCTTCGAGGAGGGCTACACCTTC. This rearrangement joins TRBV2 to TRBJ1-2; D is unclear. The ends were cut back, 3 bases at V and 8 bases at J, with 13 bases in the middle. This CDR3 has 13 amino acids. CDR1 and CDR2 (germline): SNHLY, FYNNEI.

The chain combines TRBV5-1 with TRBJ2-5; D might be TRBD2 (6 bases). Trimming stripped 2 bases from V and 9 bases from J, with 20 bases between. The CDR3 loop spans 15 amino acids. Looked up from germline, CDR1 is SGHRS and CDR2 is YFSETQ. The chain's CDR3 is CASSFVRGRRDSQYF. The CDR3 DNA is TGCGCCAGCAGCTTTGTGCGGGGAAGAAGAGACTCCCAGTACTTC.

This clone was seen a few times. The chain employs TRBV4-3 and TRBJ1-3; D might be TRBD1 (5 bases). Germline CDR1 is LGHNA and CDR2 is YSLEER. The CDR3 consists of 14 residues. Deletions cut 4 bases from V and 1 base from J, with 8 bases between. CDR3 sequence: CASSPTASGNTIYF. The CDR3 region has the DNA TGCGCCAGCAGCCCGACAGCATCTGGAAACACCATATATTTT.

The chain joins TRBV29-1 to TRBJ2-3, with TRBD1 matching over 9 bases. This CDR3 region has 13 residues. The ends lost 6 bases at V and 2 bases at J; junction bases unmatched: 3. CDR1 is SQVTM and CDR2 is ANQGSEA in the germline V gene. The CDR3: CSVGQGVTDTQYF. The CDR3 DNA reads TGCAGCGTGGGACAGGGAGTCACAGATACGCAGTATTTT.

The table lists this clone with a count of one. The CDR3 DNA reads TGTGCCAGCAGTTCTACAGCCCCTGAAGCTTTCTTT. It translates to CASSSTAPEAFF. The gene calls are TRBV7-9 and TRBJ1-1; D uncertain. Trimming shortened V by 6 bases and J by 6 bases, and 11 bases separated the two germline ends. This CDR3 region has 12 residues. Germline CDR1 SEHNR, CDR2 FQNEAQ (reference sequence). The whole variable domain, remainder taken from reference TRBV7-9 and TRBJ1-1, is DTGVSQNPRHKITKRGQNVTFRCDPISEHNRLYWYRQTLGQGPEFLTYFQNEAQLEKSRLLSDRFSAERPKGSFSTLEIQRTEQGDSAMYLCASSSTAPEAFFGQGTRLTVV.

This rearrangement joins TRBV19 to TRBJ1-5; 7 bases agree with TRBD1. The CDR3 is 15 amino acids. Trimming cost V 3 bases and J 5 bases; bases outside gene matches: 7. Germline V lookup: CDR1 LNHDA, CDR2 SQIVND (reference sequence). The CDR3 DNA reads as TGTGCCAGTAGTATCCGACAGGGCGTCGATCAGCCCCAGCATTTT. It encodes CASSIRQGVDQPQHF.

The chain links TRBV7-2 to TRBJ2-3; TRBD1 matches 8 bases. CDR3 length: 16 amino acids. V gave up 1 base and J gave up 1 base; unmatched junction bases: 4. Germline V lookup: CDR1 SGHTA, CDR2 FQGNSA. The chain's CDR3 is CASSLEPGGRTDTQYF. The CDR3 region has the DNA TGTGCCAGCAGCTTAGAACCAGGGGGCCGCACAGATACGCAGTATTTT.

Turning to this clone: Other DNA sequences in the same sample also yield this CDR3. This sequence joins TRBV6-5 and TRBJ2-3; TRBD2 aligns across 8 bases. CDR3 length: 15 amino acids. In germline, CDR1 is MNHEY, CDR2 SVGAGI. V shed 6 bases, J shed 0 bases, and the junction held 5 bases outside the gene matches. The CDR3 DNA reads as TGTGCCAGCAGCTCGGGGGGGATTAGCACAGATACGCAGTATTTT. Translated: CASSSGGISTDTQYF.

The count of this clone is one. The CDR3 DNA follows: TGTGCCAGCAGTTTCGCAGGGTCGATTGGCTACACCTTC. Translated: CASSFAGSIGYTF. This sequence joins TRBV27 and TRBJ1-2; possibly TRBD1 for D (5 bases). V lost 3 bases, J lost 7 bases, and 12 bases lay in between. CDR1 is MNHEY and CDR2 is SMNVEV in the germline V gene (reference sequence). The CDR3 spans 13 residues.

V and J are TRBV3-1 (or the pseudogene TRBV3-2) and TRBJ2-7, with D perhaps matching TRBD1 (6 bases). Per the germline V gene, CDR1 is LGHDT and CDR2 is YNNKEL (reference sequence). The CDR3 runs 16 residues. Trimming cost V 4 bases and J 2 bases, with 18 bases left between them. CDR3 amino acids: CASSRTGGRPTYEQYF. CDR3 nucleotides: TGTGCCAGCAGCCGGACTGGGGGCAGGCCGACCTACGAGCAGTACTTC.

This chain links TRBV4-3 with TRBJ2-5; 8 nucleotides agree with TRBD1. This CDR3 contains 14 residues. V trimming: 1 base; J trimming: 5 bases; junction bases outside the gene matches: 3. Per the germline V gene, CDR1 is LGHNA and CDR2 is YSLEER. CDR3 region: CASSQGGQEETQYF. CDR3 DNA: TGCGCCAGCAGCCAAGGGGGACAGGAGGAGACCCAGTACTTC.

The J gene is TRBJ1-2, the V gene TRBV4-2, with D possibly being TRBD1 (5 bases). V was shortened by 0 bases and J by 4 bases, with 12 bases between the two germline ends. The germline V gene encodes CDR1 LGHNA and CDR2 YNFKEQ. This CDR3 has 15 residues. The DNA of the CDR3 is TGTGCCAGCAGCCAAGACAGGGCGGGAAGCTATGGCTACACCTTC. Translation gives CASSQDRAGSYGYTF.